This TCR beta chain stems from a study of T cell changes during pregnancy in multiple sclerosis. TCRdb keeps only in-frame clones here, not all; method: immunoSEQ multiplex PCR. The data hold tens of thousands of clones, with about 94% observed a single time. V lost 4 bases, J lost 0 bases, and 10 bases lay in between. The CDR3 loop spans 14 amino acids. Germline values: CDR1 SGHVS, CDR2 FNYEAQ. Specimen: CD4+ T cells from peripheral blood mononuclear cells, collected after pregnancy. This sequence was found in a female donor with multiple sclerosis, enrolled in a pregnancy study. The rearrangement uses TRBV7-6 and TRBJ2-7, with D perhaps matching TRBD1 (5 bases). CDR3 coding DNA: TGTGCCAGCAGCTCCCAGGGCCGCTCCTACGAGCAGTACTTC. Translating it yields CASSSQGRSYEQYF.